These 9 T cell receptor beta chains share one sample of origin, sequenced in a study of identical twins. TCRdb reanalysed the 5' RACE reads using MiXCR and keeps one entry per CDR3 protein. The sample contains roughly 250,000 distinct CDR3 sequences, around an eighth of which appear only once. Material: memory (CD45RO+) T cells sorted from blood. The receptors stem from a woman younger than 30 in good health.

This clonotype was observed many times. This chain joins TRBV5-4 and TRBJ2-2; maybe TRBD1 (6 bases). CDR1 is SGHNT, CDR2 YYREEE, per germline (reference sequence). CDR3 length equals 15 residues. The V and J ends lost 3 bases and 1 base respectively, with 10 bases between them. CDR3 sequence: CASSSGQQNTGELFF. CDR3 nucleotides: TGTGCCAGCAGCTCCGGACAGCAGAACACCGGGGAGCTGTTTTTT. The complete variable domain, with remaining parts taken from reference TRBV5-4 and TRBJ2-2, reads ETGVTQSPTHLIKTRGQQVTLRCSSQSGHNTVSWYQQALGQGPQFIFQYYREEENGRGNFPPRFSGLQFPNYSSELNVNALELDDSALYLCASSSGQQNTGELFFGEGSRLTVL.

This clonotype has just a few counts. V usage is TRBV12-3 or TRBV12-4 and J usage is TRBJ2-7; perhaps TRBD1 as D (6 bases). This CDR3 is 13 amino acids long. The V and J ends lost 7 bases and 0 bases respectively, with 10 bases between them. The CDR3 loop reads CASNRDISYEQYF. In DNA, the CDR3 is TGTGCCAGCAATCGGGACATCTCCTACGAGCAGTACTTC.

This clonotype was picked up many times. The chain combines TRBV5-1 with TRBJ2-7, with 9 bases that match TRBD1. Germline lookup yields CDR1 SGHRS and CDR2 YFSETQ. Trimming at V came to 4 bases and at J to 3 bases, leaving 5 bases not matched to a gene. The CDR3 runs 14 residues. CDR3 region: CASSRRQGDYEQYF. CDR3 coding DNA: TGCGCCAGCAGCCGAAGACAGGGGGACTACGAGCAGTACTTC.

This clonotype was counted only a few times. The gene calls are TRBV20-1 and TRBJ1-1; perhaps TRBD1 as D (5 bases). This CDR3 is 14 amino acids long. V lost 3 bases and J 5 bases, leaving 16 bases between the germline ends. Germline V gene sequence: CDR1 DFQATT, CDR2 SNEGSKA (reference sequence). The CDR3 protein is CSASSGRVRTEAFF. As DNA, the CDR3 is TGCAGTGCTAGTTCTGGCAGGGTCCGAACTGAAGCTTTCTTT.

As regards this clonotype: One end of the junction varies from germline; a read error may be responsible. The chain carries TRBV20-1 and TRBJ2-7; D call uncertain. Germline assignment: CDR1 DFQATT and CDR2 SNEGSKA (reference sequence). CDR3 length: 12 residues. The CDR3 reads CSAGDNGSEQYF. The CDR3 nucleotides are TGCAGTGCTGGAGATAACGGGTCCGAGCAGTACTTC.

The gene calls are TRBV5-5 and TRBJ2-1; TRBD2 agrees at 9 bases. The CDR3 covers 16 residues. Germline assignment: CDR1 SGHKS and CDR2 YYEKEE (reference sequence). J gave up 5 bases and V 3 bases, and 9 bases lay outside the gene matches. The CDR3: CASSWEGLATDNEQFF. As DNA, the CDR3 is TGTGCCAGCAGCTGGGAGGGACTAGCAACTGACAATGAGCAGTTCTTC.

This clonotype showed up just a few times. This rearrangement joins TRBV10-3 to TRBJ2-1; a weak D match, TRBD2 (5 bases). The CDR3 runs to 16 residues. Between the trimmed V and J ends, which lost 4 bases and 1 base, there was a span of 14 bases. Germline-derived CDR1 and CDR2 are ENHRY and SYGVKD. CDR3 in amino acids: CAISGFASHSYNEQFF. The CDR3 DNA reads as TGTGCCATCAGTGGGTTCGCTAGCCATTCCTACAATGAGCAGTTCTTC.

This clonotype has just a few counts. As DNA, the CDR3 is TGCGCCAGCAGCTCAGGACTAGCGGGATACGAGCAGTACTTC. Its translation is CASSSGLAGYEQYF. The V and J genes are TRBV5-1 and TRBJ2-7; 12 nucleotides line up with TRBD2. CDR3 length: 14 amino acids. From germline, CDR1 is SGHRS and CDR2 YFSETQ. The V segment lost 3 bases and the J segment 4 bases; nucleotides outside the gene matches: 2.

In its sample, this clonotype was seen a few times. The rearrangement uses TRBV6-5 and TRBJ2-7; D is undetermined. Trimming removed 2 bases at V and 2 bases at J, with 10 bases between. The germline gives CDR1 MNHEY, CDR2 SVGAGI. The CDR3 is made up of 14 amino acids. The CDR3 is CASSYGQRAYEQYF. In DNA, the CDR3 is TGTGCCAGCAGTTACGGCCAGAGAGCCTACGAGCAGTACTTC.